This T cell receptor beta chain was documented in a study of blood T cell repertoires in COVID-19. Using immunoSEQ multiplex PCR, the repertoire was profiled, and TCRdb retains in-frame clones only, with some absent. The data contain 120,000 or so clones, 70% to 80% of them singletons. The CDR3 totals 15 residues. V was shortened by 3 bases and J by 4 bases, with 17 bases between the two germline ends. Germline assignment: CDR1 SGHNT and CDR2 YYREEE (reference sequence). The rearrangement links TRBV5-4 to TRBJ2-7, with D hard to call. The sequenced sample was peripheral blood. The clonotype comes from a human donor in a cohort sampled during active COVID-19. CDR3 in DNA: TGTGCCAGCAGCTCGAATAATGATCCGGTTTACGAGCAGTACTTC. This gives the protein CASSSNNDPVYEQYF.